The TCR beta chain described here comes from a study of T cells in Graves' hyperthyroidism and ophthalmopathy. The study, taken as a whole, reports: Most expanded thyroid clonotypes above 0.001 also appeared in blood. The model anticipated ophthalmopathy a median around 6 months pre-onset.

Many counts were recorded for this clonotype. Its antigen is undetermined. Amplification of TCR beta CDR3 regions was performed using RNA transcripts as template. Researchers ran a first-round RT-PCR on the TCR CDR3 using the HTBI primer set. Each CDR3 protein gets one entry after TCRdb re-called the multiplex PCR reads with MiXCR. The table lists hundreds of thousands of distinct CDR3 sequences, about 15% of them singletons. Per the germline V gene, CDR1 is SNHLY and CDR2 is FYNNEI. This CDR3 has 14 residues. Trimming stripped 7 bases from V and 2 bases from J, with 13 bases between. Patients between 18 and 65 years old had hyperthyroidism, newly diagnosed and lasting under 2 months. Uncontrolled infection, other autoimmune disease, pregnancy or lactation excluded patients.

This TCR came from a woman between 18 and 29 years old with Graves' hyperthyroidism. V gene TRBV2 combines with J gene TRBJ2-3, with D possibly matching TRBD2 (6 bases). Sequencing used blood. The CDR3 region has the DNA TGTGCCAGCAAACTGACTAGTCCCACAGATACGCAGTATTTT. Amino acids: CASKLTSPTDTQYF.